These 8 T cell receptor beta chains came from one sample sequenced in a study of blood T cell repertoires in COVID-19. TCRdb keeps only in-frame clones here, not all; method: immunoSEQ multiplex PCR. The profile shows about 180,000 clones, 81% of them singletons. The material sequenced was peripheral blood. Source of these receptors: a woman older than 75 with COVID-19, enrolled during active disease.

CDR3 region: CASSQDRERVYEQYF. The CDR3 DNA reads as TGTGCCAGCAGCCAGGACAGGGAGAGGGTATACGAGCAGTACTTC. The chain uses TRBV7-9 and TRBJ2-7; 8 bases map to TRBD1. Trimming at V came to 5 bases and at J to 4 bases, leaving 10 bases not matched to a gene. This CDR3 is 15 amino acids long. The germline V gene encodes CDR1 SEHNR and CDR2 FQNEAQ (reference sequence).

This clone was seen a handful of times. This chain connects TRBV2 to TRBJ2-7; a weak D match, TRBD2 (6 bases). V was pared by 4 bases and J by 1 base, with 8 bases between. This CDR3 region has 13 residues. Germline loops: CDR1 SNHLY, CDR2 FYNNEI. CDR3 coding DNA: TGTGCCAGCAGTGTGGGACTGTCCTACGAGCAGTACTTC. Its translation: CASSVGLSYEQYF.

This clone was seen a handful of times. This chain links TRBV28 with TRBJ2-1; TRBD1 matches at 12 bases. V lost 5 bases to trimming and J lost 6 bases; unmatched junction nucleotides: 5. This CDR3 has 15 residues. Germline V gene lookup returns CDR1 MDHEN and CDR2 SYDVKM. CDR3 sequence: CASSTPGQGANEQFF. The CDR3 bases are TGTGCCAGCAGTACCCCGGGACAGGGGGCCAATGAGCAGTTCTTC. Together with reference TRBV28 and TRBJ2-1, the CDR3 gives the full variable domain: DVKVTQSSRYLVKRTGEKVFLECVQDMDHENMFWYRQDPGLGLRLIYFSYDVKMKEKGDIPEGYSVSREKKERFSLILESASTNQTSMYLCASSTPGQGANEQFFGPGTRLTVL.

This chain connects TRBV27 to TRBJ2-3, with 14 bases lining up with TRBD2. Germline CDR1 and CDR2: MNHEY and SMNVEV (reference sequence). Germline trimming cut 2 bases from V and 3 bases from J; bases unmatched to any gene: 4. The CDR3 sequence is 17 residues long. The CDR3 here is CASSLMGTSGRTDTQYF. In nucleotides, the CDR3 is TGTGCCAGCAGTTTAATGGGGACTAGCGGGAGAACAGATACGCAGTATTTT.

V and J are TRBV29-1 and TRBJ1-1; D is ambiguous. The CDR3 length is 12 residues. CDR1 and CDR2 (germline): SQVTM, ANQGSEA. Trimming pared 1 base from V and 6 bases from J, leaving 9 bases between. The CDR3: CSVEVVTAEAFF. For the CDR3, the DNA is TGCAGCGTTGAAGTAGTTACGGCTGAAGCTTTCTTT.

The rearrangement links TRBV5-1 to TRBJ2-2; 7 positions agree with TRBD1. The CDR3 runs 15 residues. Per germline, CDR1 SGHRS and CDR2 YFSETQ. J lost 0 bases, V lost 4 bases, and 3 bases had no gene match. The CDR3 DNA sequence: TGCGCCAGCAGCCCGGGGACAGCGAACACCGGGGAGCTGTTTTTT. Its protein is CASSPGTANTGELFF.

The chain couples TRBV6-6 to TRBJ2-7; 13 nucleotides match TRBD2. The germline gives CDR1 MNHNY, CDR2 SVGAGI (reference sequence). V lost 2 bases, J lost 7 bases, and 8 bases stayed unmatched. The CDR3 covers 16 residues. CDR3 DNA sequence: TGTGCCAGCAGTTACAGTGGACTAGCGGGAGTACCTGAGCAGTACTTC. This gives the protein CASSYSGLAGVPEQYF.

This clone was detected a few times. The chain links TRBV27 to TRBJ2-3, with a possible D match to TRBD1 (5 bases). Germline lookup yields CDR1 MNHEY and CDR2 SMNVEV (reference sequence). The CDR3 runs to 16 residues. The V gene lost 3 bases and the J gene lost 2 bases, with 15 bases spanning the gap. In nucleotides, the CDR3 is TGTGCCAGCAGTTTGGACACCACCACTTCCACAGATACGCAGTATTTT. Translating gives CASSLDTTTSTDTQYF.